This TCR beta chain was documented in a study of blood T cell repertoires in COVID-19 (dated by TCRdb to 2018 to 2021). With respect to the entire study: Collaborator samples came from the United States, Italy and Spain and covered acute and convalescent phases of COVID-19. Subjects who had been exposed to COVID-19, were actively infected with it, or had recovered from it provided the deeply sampled blood TCRbeta repertoires that made up the dataset. The prospective study material was composed of cDNA or gDNA derived from T cells, B-cell-depleted T cells, or PBMCs. Sample metadata almost always included a de-identified subject ID, COVID-19 status, age in years and sex. Where available, HLA class I and class II types were obtained from metadata supplied by the sample provider rather than from assay-based typing. The samples were drawn from the first 160 participants of the ongoing ImmuneRACE study and from 1,200 or so subjects provided by 6 global collaborators. A freely available public database, intended as a resource for researchers studying the immune response to SARS-CoV-2, is where the repertoires were released. What the research found in general, with its limitations: Clinical and demographic metadata were provided uncurated, with the amount varying by source and participant.

For CDR1 and CDR2, the germline V gene (reference sequence) lists MNHEY and SMNVEV. The cysteine opens and the phenylalanine closes a CDR3 of 14 amino acids. The entry retains the CDR3 DNA only, 42 bases that are in frame from base 1. V is pruned by 6 bases and J by 2 bases, leaving 6 bases of the junction without a gene match. Collaborating institutions collected whole blood in K2EDTA tubes following their own protocols. For TCRbeta analysis, collaborators shipped samples as frozen whole blood, isolated PBMCs, or DNA extracted from either of those sample types. The immunoSEQ Assay, a bias-controlled multiplex PCR, was used to amplify TCRbeta CDR3 regions from genomic DNA. Per the authors' processing: The number of nucleated cells in each sample was estimated from the amplification of reference gene primers within the assay. Sequence reads were collapsed and filtered to measure the absolute abundance of every unique TCRbeta CDR3 rearrangement. For each sample, productive Simpson clonality was calculated as the square root of Simpson's diversity index across productive rearrangements. The table was pulled from immuneACCESS by TCRdb, which kept in-frame rearrangements only. Such tables lose some clones; where checked, under half of the loss comes from unresolved V genes, and the rest has no known cause. That table is the source of V, J and clone size, and D and trimming were worked out from the DNA. Present in this sample are 280,000 or so clones, 65% to 90% of which were seen just once. The ten biggest clones cover 10% to 15% of the sample.

In regard to this clone: What antigen it recognizes has not been identified. Base qualities are not at hand, and no much larger clone is one base apart.

The source of this sequence is a human donor in a cohort sampled during active COVID-19. The chain links TRBV27 with TRBJ2-7, with 8 bases in between that match TRBD1. Sequences were obtained from peripheral blood. The DNA reads as follows: TGTGCCAGCAGCCCGACGGGACAGGCCTACGAGCAGTACTTC. It translates as CASSPTGQAYEQYF.